This passage covers 18 T cell receptor beta chains from one sample sequenced in a study of human T cells and chemical hapten exposure. Via MiXCR, TCRdb re-called the RACE reads, giving one row per CDR3 protein. The top ten hold approximately 2.3% of the sample, which has 300,000 to 450,000 distinct CDR3 sequences, 4.8% seen once. As for time point: patch test 1, 2 weeks after DPC sensitization. The treatment was: therapeutic diphenylcyclopropenone sensitization with weekly scalp DPC. Here the sequenced sample was whole blood, taken in connection with sensitization to the hapten diphenylcyclopropenone (DPC). The receptors shown here come from a woman aged 45 to 65 with alopecia areata. Some clones in this sample may be carry-over from other donors' samples.

The chain recombines TRBV5-1 with TRBJ2-1; 7 bases are shared with TRBD1. The CDR3 totals 15 residues. Losses at the gene ends were 3 bases for V and 9 bases for J; bases not matched to a gene: 12. Germline-derived CDR1 and CDR2 are SGHRS and YFSETQ. CDR3 amino acids: CASSSDRVGRIEQFF. The CDR3, as DNA: TGCGCCAGCAGCTCCGACAGGGTGGGGCGTATTGAGCAGTTCTTC.

This chain links TRBV29-1 with TRBJ2-1; the match to TRBD1 covers 9 bases. Germline V gives CDR1 SQVTM, CDR2 ANQGSEA. Trimming took 7 bases from V and 8 from J; bases not matched to a gene: 9. This CDR3 comprises 13 residues. CDR3: CSGSGTGLDEQFF. The CDR3 DNA sequence: TGCAGCGGCTCCGGGACAGGGTTGGATGAGCAGTTCTTC.

Comment on this clonotype: A read error is possible here, since a much larger clone lies one base away. This chain joins TRBV20-1 and TRBJ1-1; a possible D gene is TRBD1 (5 bases). Deletions cut 5 bases from V and 3 bases from J, with 16 bases between. The CDR3 runs to 14 residues. The germline V gene encodes CDR1 DFQATT and CDR2 SNEGSKA (reference sequence). CDR3 region: CSAAVAGSDTEAFF. Here the CDR3 DNA reads TGCAGTGCTGCGGTTGCAGGGTCCGACACTGAAGCTTTCTTT.

V usage is TRBV5-6 and J usage is TRBJ2-6, with D possibly matching TRBD1 (6 bases). Germline CDR1 SGHDT, CDR2 YYEEEE. V lost 6 bases and J 0 bases, leaving 19 bases between the germline ends. The CDR3 runs 18 residues. This chain's CDR3 is CASTKAPTGSSGANVLTF. CDR3 sequence (DNA): TGTGCCAGCACCAAGGCCCCGACAGGCAGCTCTGGGGCCAACGTCCTGACTTTC.

The chain combines TRBV16 with TRBJ2-7; 14 nucleotides align to TRBD2. The CDR3 is made up of 15 amino acids. CDR1 KGHSY and CDR2 FQNENV come from the germline V gene. Trimming removed 5 bases from V and 6 bases from J; junction bases left unmatched: 6. CDR3 loop: CASSSPGTSGGEQYF. The DNA of the CDR3 is TGTGCCAGCAGCTCCCCCGGGACTAGCGGGGGCGAGCAGTACTTC.

This clonotype occurred many times. The chain employs TRBV10-3 and TRBJ2-1, with 10 bases that match TRBD2. This CDR3 region has 18 residues. Germline V CDR1 and CDR2: ENHRY, SYGVKD. V lost 10 bases and J lost 6; bases outside the gene matches: 21. The DNA for the CDR3 is TGTGCCACGACAAAGCAACTCCGACTAGCGGGTTTCACCAATGAGCAGTTCTTC. As protein: CATTKQLRLAGFTNEQFF.

This clonotype was counted a few times. The chain recombines TRBV6-5 with TRBJ1-5, with 8 bases aligning to TRBD1. The CDR3 covers 15 residues. After removal of 3 bases from V and 4 bases from J, the junction contained 5 bases not matched to a gene. Per germline, CDR1 MNHEY and CDR2 SVGAGI. CDR3 loop: CASSYGTGLNQPQHF. DNA for the CDR3: TGTGCCAGCAGTTATGGGACAGGTCTAAATCAGCCCCAGCATTTT.

There are many counts of this clonotype. Here the CDR3 reads CASSFDRGRNTIYF. The CDR3 DNA follows: TGTGCCAGCAGTTTTGACAGGGGCAGAAACACCATATATTTT. The V gene is TRBV12-3 or TRBV12-4, the J gene TRBJ1-3, with 8 bases that match TRBD1. The CDR3 runs to 14 residues. V lost 3 bases to trimming and J lost 5 bases; unmatched junction nucleotides: 3.

This clonotype was detected many times. This rearrangement joins TRBV6-5 to TRBJ2-7, with 7 bases that match TRBD2. Germline V gene data show CDR1 as MNHEY and CDR2 as SVGAGI. CDR3 length: 12 residues. In nucleotides, the CDR3 is TGTGCGACCCGGGGGGAAGCCTACGAGCAGTACTTC. Its protein product is CATRGEAYEQYF.

This clonotype has ten or more counts. The chain combines TRBV18 with TRBJ2-3, with a possible D match to TRBD1 (5 bases). Deletions cut 2 bases from V and 4 bases from J, with 10 bases between. The germline V gene encodes CDR1 KGHSH and CDR2 LQKENI. CDR3 length: 14 amino acids. Written as DNA, the CDR3 is TGTGCCAGCTCACCAACTCAGGGTGCAGATACGCAGTATTTT. This encodes CASSPTQGADTQYF. The complete variable domain, with remaining parts taken from reference TRBV18 and TRBJ2-3, reads NAGVMQNPRHLVRRRGQEARLRCSPMKGHSHVYWYRQLPEEGLKFMVYLQKENIIDESGMPKERFSAEFPKEGPSILRIQQVVRGDSAAYFCASSPTQGADTQYFGPGTRLTVL.

V and J are TRBV5-1 and TRBJ2-1; either TRBD1 or TRBD2 may fit D (5 bases each). Germline CDR1 reads SGHRS; CDR2 reads YFSETQ. The length of the CDR3 is 14 residues. With 7 bases removed from V and 6 bases from J, the gap between germline ends came to 17 bases. The CDR3 loop reads CASCLGEAFNEQFF. The DNA for the CDR3 is TGCGCCAGCTGTCTGGGGGAAGCTTTCAATGAGCAGTTCTTC. Full variable domain (rest looked up from reference TRBV5-1 and TRBJ2-1): KAGVTQTPRYLIKTRGQQVTLSCSPISGHRSVSWYQQTPGQGLQFLFEYFSETQRNKGNFPGRFSGRQFSNSRSEMNVSTLELGDSALYLCASCLGEAFNEQFFGPGTRLTVL.

The chain combines TRBV9 with TRBJ2-1; D gene unclear. The CDR3 has 13 residues. V dropped 0 bases and J dropped 5 bases, with 6 bases sitting between them. Per the germline V gene, CDR1 is SGDLS and CDR2 is YYNGEE. The CDR3 region has the DNA TGTGCCAGCAGCGTAGTACAAGACAATGAGCAGTTCTTC. Translating it yields CASSVVQDNEQFF.

This clonotype was detected a few times. The chain joins TRBV29-1 to TRBJ2-5, with a tentative D call TRBD1 (7 bases). The germline V gene encodes CDR1 SQVTM and CDR2 ANQGSEA. The CDR3 length is 14 residues. V lost 4 bases to trimming and J lost 2 bases, with 14 bases between them. DNA of the CDR3: TGCAGCGTTGCCCAGGGGGGAGTGCAAGAGACCCAGTACTTC. Protein sequence: CSVAQGGVQETQYF.

This clonotype was seen repeatedly, ten times or more. This chain uses TRBV6-5 with TRBJ2-7; maybe TRBD2 (6 bases). Per germline, CDR1 MNHEY and CDR2 SVGAGI. The length of the CDR3 is 15 residues. V lost 6 bases and J lost 7, with 22 bases in between. The CDR3 coding sequence is TGTGCCAGCAGCCGCCGGGGGTCCCAGCAGTTGGAGCAGTACTTC. Translating it yields CASSRRGSQQLEQYF.

This clonotype turned up a few times. This may stem from a read error, because a much larger clone lies one nucleotide away. This chain joins TRBV28 and TRBJ1-1, with D perhaps TRBD1 (6 bases). Germline V gene lookup returns CDR1 MDHEN and CDR2 SYDVKM. CDR3 length: 14 amino acids. Deletions cut 6 bases from V and 0 bases from J, with 11 bases between. The DNA for the CDR3 is TGTGCCAGCAGGGTGACAGGAATGAACACTGAAGCTTTCTTT. Amino acid sequence: CASRVTGMNTEAFF. The full variable domain, with the rest looked up from reference TRBV28 and TRBJ1-1, is DVKVTQSSRYLVKRTGEKVFLECVQDMDHENMFWYRQDPGLGLRLIYFSYDVKMKEKGDIPEGYSVSREKKERFSLILESASTNQTSMYLCASRVTGMNTEAFFGQGTRLTVV.

The chain employs TRBV20-1 and TRBJ2-2, with 8 bases fitting TRBD1. The CDR3 sequence is 18 residues long. Germline-derived CDR1 and CDR2 are DFQATT and SNEGSKA (reference sequence). With 0 bases clipped from V and 3 bases from J, the junction kept 12 bases outside the gene matches. CDR3: CSARDPRGLGADTGELFF. The CDR3 bases are TGCAGTGCTAGAGATCCCAGGGGGCTCGGGGCTGACACCGGGGAGCTGTTTTTT.

The sample holds many counts of this clonotype. J is TRBJ2-1 and V is TRBV24-1; D is undetermined. Germline V gene data show CDR1 as KGHDR and CDR2 as SFDVKD. V was clipped by 9 bases and J by 5 bases, with 16 bases between them. The CDR3 is made up of 14 amino acids. The CDR3: CATGSRASNNEQFF. CDR3 nucleotides: TGTGCCACCGGATCTAGGGCGTCGAACAATGAGCAGTTCTTC.

CDR3: CASSPESGEKLFF. CDR3 in DNA: TGTGCCAGCAGCCCTGAGAGCGGTGAAAAACTGTTTTTT. The rearrangement joins TRBV7-9 to TRBJ1-4; D gene ambiguous. The CDR3 is made up of 13 amino acids. V lost 5 bases and J 7 bases, leaving 11 bases between the germline ends. Germline assignment: CDR1 SEHNR and CDR2 FQNEAQ (reference sequence). Full variable domain (missing parts from reference TRBV7-9 and TRBJ1-4): DTGVSQNPRHKITKRGQNVTFRCDPISEHNRLYWYRQTLGQGPEFLTYFQNEAQLEKSRLLSDRFSAERPKGSFSTLEIQRTEQGDSAMYLCASSPESGEKLFFGSGTQLSVL.